Listed here are 22 T cell receptor beta chains from one sample, sequenced in a study of cytomegalovirus exposure and HLA in healthy donors. The PCR employed 60 Vbeta primers together with 13 Jbeta primers. Assay used: immunoSEQ multiplex PCR; TCRdb lists only in-frame clones, some missing. This sample has 65,000 or so clones, with 60% to 80% found just once. What was sequenced was PBMCs. The source of these receptors is a girl between 10 and 17 years old in good health and CMV-seropositive.

This rearrangement joins TRBV7-9 to TRBJ2-1; 9 bases agree with TRBD1. CDR1 SEHNR and CDR2 FQNEAQ come from the germline V gene (reference sequence). Trimming removed 2 bases from V and 8 bases from J; junction bases left unmatched: 7. The CDR3 runs to 15 residues. The CDR3 DNA reads as TGTGCCAGCAGCTTAATCGGACAGGGGAGGTATGAGCAGTTCTTC. Encoded protein: CASSLIGQGRYEQFF.

The rearrangement links TRBV2 to TRBJ2-1, with TRBD2 as a possible D gene (5 bases). The germline gives CDR1 SNHLY, CDR2 FYNNEI. CDR3 length equals 18 residues. V lost 4 bases to trimming and J lost 5 bases, with 24 bases between them. The DNA of the CDR3 is TGTGCCAGCAGTGCACTACCATTTGAGGGTACGAAGAACAATGAGCAGTTCTTC. Translation: CASSALPFEGTKNNEQFF.

The rearrangement joins TRBV14 to TRBJ1-5; tentative D call: TRBD1 (5 bases). Germline V lookup: CDR1 SGHDN, CDR2 FVKESK. V shed 4 bases and J shed 1 base, with 11 bases lying between them. There are 15 residues in the CDR3. Written as DNA, the CDR3 is TGTGCCAGCAGCCCCCCGGGGGGGAGCAATCAGCCCCAGCATTTT. Amino acid sequence: CASSPPGGSNQPQHF.

The table lists this clone with a few counts. This chain joins TRBV6-5 and TRBJ1-1, with D possibly matching TRBD1 (6 bases). Germline V gene lookup returns CDR1 MNHEY and CDR2 SVGAGI. This CDR3 has 13 residues. Trimming took 0 bases from V and 8 from J, leaving 10 bases between them. CDR3 nucleotides: TGTGCCAGCAGTTACTCTAGGGGGGGAGAAGCTTTCTTT. Its protein product is CASSYSRGGEAFF.

The J gene is TRBJ2-1, the V gene TRBV10-2, with TRBD2 identical over 8 bases. Germline CDR1 reads WSHSY; CDR2 reads SAAADI. The junction had 8 bases not matched to a gene; V was cut back by 7 bases and J by 9 bases. The CDR3 runs to 13 residues. The CDR3 coding sequence is TGCGCCAGCATGGGCGGGAGGCCCACTGAGCAGTTCTTC. Translating gives CASMGGRPTEQFF.

The rearrangement uses TRBV6-4 and TRBJ1-1, with 9 positions matching TRBD1. The germline CDR1 and CDR2 sequences are MRHNA and SNTAGT. CDR3 length equals 14 residues. The ends lost 6 bases at V and 0 bases at J; junction bases unmatched: 2. CDR3 nucleotide sequence: TGTGCCAGCAGGGGACAGGGTATGAACACTGAAGCTTTCTTT. It is translated as CASRGQGMNTEAFF.

This clone was detected once. The chain uses TRBV28 and TRBJ2-7; weak D call: TRBD1 (7 bases). Germline CDR1 and CDR2: MDHEN and SYDVKM. V gave up 5 bases and J gave up 0 bases, with 14 bases separating them. This CDR3 has 15 amino acids. Here the CDR3 reads CASSRPGGSSYEQYF. CDR3 nucleotides: TGTGCCAGCAGTCGACCAGGGGGGAGCTCCTACGAGCAGTACTTC.

The chain carries TRBV21-1 and TRBJ2-1; the table's D call, TRBD2, has no DNA check behind it. TRBV21-1 is designated a pseudogene. The CDR3 sequence is 21 residues long. CDR3 sequence reads: CASSKWPNRLAGALGYNEQFF. CDR3 nucleotides: TGTGCCAGCAGCAAATGGCCCAATCGACTAGCGGGAGCCCTTGGGTACAATGAGCAGTTCTTC.

This chain uses TRBV18 with TRBJ1-6, with 7 bases matching TRBD1. V trimming: 3 bases; J trimming: 8 bases; junction bases outside the gene matches: 4. This CDR3 contains 14 residues. The germline V gene has CDR1 KGHSH and CDR2 LQKENI. For the CDR3, the DNA is TGTGCCAGCTCACCTACAGGGGAAGATTCACCCCTCCACTTT. This translates into CASSPTGEDSPLHF.

V and J are TRBV27 and TRBJ2-3; D might be TRBD1 (5 bases). CDR1 and CDR2 (germline): MNHEY, SMNVEV (reference sequence). V was clipped by 6 bases and J by 5 bases, with 12 bases between them. The CDR3 runs to 13 residues. CDR3: CASRWAGLDTQYF. CDR3 nucleotides: TGTGCCAGCAGGTGGGCAGGGCTAGATACGCAGTATTTT.

The genes are TRBV9 and TRBJ1-1; maybe TRBD1 (5 bases). The CDR3 has 12 residues. V was trimmed by 4 bases and J by 9 bases, leaving 13 bases between them. Germline CDR1 is SGDLS and CDR2 is YYNGEE. The DNA of the CDR3 is TGTGCCAGCAGCCCCAACAGGCTGAAAGCTTTCTTT. It encodes CASSPNRLKAFF.

The rearrangement links TRBV7-2 to TRBJ1-5, with D unresolved. The CDR3 is 13 residues long. Trimming pared 2 bases from V and 4 bases from J, leaving 6 bases between. Germline assignment: CDR1 SGHTA and CDR2 FQGNSA. For the CDR3, the DNA is TGTGCCAGCAGCTTATACCTAAATCAGCCCCAGCATTTT. It translates to CASSLYLNQPQHF.

The chain links TRBV13 to TRBJ2-7, with D perhaps TRBD2 (7 bases). Trimming stripped 1 base from V and 3 bases from J, with 10 bases between. There are 14 residues in the CDR3. Germline CDR1 reads PRHDT; CDR2 reads FYEKMQ (reference sequence). CDR3 amino acids: CASSLAGGHYEQYF. CDR3 in DNA: TGTGCCAGCAGCTTAGCGGGGGGCCACTACGAGCAGTACTTC.

Only one count was recorded for this clone. The chain combines TRBV5-4 with TRBJ1-1; D not certain. CDR3 length: 13 residues. Germline-derived CDR1 and CDR2 are SGHNT and YYREEE (reference sequence). The ends were cut back, 2 bases at V and 2 bases at J, with 7 bases in the middle. DNA of the CDR3: TGTGCCAGCAGCTTTGCGCCAAACACTGAAGCTTTCTTT. Encoded protein: CASSFAPNTEAFF.

The rearrangement joins TRBV5-1 to TRBJ2-7; D unresolved. The CDR3 is 14 residues long. Germline V gives CDR1 SGHRS, CDR2 YFSETQ. V gave up 4 bases and J gave up 2 bases, with 13 bases separating them. The CDR3 DNA sequence: TGCGCCAGCAGCCCCCTCAGTTTCACCTACGAGCAGTACTTC. This encodes CASSPLSFTYEQYF.

The chain recombines TRBV28 with TRBJ2-2, with D tentatively TRBD1 (5 bases). Germline CDR1 is MDHEN and CDR2 is SYDVKM. CDR3 size: 17 residues. Deletions cut 5 bases from V and 1 base from J, with 17 bases between. CDR3 amino acids: CASSRAQGFWNTGELFF. CDR3 coding DNA: TGTGCCAGCAGTCGGGCCCAGGGCTTTTGGAACACCGGGGAGCTGTTTTTT. The variable domain in full, with the rest retrieved from reference TRBV28 and TRBJ2-2, is DVKVTQSSRYLVKRTGEKVFLECVQDMDHENMFWYRQDPGLGLRLIYFSYDVKMKEKGDIPEGYSVSREKKERFSLILESASTNQTSMYLCASSRAQGFWNTGELFFGEGSRLTVL.

This clone was recorded once. The chain recombines TRBV28 with TRBJ2-5, with 9 bases identical to TRBD1. The CDR3 runs 15 residues. The V gene's germline CDR1 is MDHEN and CDR2 SYDVKM. Trimming cost V 5 bases and J 3 bases; bases outside gene matches: 7. The CDR3, as DNA: TGTGCCAGCAGTCCCGCGGGACAGGGAGAAGAGACCCAGTACTTC. As protein: CASSPAGQGEETQYF. The whole variable domain, filled in from reference TRBV28 and TRBJ2-5, reads DVKVTQSSRYLVKRTGEKVFLECVQDMDHENMFWYRQDPGLGLRLIYFSYDVKMKEKGDIPEGYSVSREKKERFSLILESASTNQTSMYLCASSPAGQGEETQYFGPGTRLLVL.

As concerns this clone: The junction departs from the called germline gene at one end, perhaps through a read error. The chain joins TRBV9 to TRBJ1-2; TRBD1 agrees at 9 bases. CDR1 is SGDLS, CDR2 YYNGEE, per germline. This CDR3 is 15 amino acids long. CDR3 DNA: TGTGCCAGCAGCCCCGGTGATGGGGACAGGGCGGGTATCGTCTTC. Amino acids: CASSPGDGDRAGIVF.

There are a few counts of this clone. The chain couples TRBV6-6 to TRBJ1-4, with D maybe TRBD1 (5 bases). Germline V CDR1 and CDR2: MNHNY, SVGAGI (reference sequence). This CDR3 contains 16 residues. The V end lost 5 bases, the J end lost 4 bases, and 17 bases lay between the germline ends. The CDR3 DNA sequence: TGTGCCAGCAGTCCCGCGGGGGTAGTAAATAATGAAAAACTGTTTTTT. Protein: CASSPAGVVNNEKLFF.

The chain recombines TRBV5-1 with TRBJ1-2; D might be TRBD1 (5 bases). Between the trimmed V and J ends, which lost 0 bases and 7 bases, there was a span of 13 bases. This CDR3 is 14 amino acids long. Germline CDR1 SGHRS, CDR2 YFSETQ. Written as DNA, the CDR3 is TGCGCCAGCAGCTTGGAGGGGCCCCTTGGTGGCTACACCTTC. Protein product: CASSLEGPLGGYTF.

The CDR3 coding sequence is TGTGCCAGCAGCCGTGAAGAGGGCTACGAGCAGTACTTC. Translation: CASSREEGYEQYF. This chain joins TRBV16 and TRBJ2-7, with D possibly being TRBD2 (5 bases). Germline CDR1 KGHSY, CDR2 FQNENV. Trimming removed 4 bases from V and 3 bases from J, with 10 bases in between. The length of the CDR3 is 13 residues.

This clone occurred once. The CDR3 sequence: CSVDSNEKLFF. The CDR3 nucleotides are TGCAGCGTTGACAGTAATGAAAAACTGTTTTTT. This rearrangement joins TRBV29-1 to TRBJ1-4, with no clear D. With 3 bases removed from V and 4 bases from J, the gap between germline ends came to 3 bases. The CDR3 extends over 11 amino acids. Per the germline V gene, CDR1 is SQVTM and CDR2 is ANQGSEA.